The clone carrying this T cell receptor (beta chain) was seen a single time. This entry comes from a study of blood T cell repertoires in COVID-19. Study context: Sources were T cells, B-cell-depleted T cells, or PBMCs; the material itself was cDNA or gDNA.

Method: immunoSEQ multiplex PCR; TCRdb's copy keeps in-frame clones and lacks some. The data hold fewer than 150,000 clones, with 86% observed a single time. Germline loops: CDR1 SGHNT, CDR2 YYREEE (reference sequence). This CDR3 contains 15 residues. V lost 0 bases to trimming and J lost 9 bases, with 13 bases between them. The source material was peripheral blood. The genes are TRBV5-4 and TRBJ1-6; perhaps TRBD1 as D (6 bases). The sequence derives from a man in his sixties or seventies who had recovered from COVID-19. The CDR3 reads CASSLDQGLSSPLHF. The CDR3 DNA reads as TGTGCCAGCAGCTTGGATCAGGGGTTATCTTCACCCCTCCACTTT.